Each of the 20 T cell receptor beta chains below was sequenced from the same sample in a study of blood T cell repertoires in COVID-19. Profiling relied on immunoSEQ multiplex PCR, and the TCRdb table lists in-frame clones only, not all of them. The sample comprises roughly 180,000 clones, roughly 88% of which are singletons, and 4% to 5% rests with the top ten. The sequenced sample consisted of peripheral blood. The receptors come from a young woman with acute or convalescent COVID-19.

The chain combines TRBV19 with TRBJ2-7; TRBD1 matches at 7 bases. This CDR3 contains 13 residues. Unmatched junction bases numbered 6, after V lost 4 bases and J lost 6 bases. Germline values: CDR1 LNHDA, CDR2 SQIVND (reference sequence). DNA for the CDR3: TGTGCCAGTAGTAGTTCGACAGGGACCGAGCAGTACTTC. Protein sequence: CASSSSTGTEQYF.

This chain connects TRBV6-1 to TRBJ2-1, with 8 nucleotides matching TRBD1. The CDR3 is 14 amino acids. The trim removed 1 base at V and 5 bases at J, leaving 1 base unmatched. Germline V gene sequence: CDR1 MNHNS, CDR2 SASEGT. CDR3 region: CASSEVDRDNEQFF. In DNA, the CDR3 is TGTGCCAGCAGTGAAGTGGACAGGGACAATGAGCAGTTCTTC.

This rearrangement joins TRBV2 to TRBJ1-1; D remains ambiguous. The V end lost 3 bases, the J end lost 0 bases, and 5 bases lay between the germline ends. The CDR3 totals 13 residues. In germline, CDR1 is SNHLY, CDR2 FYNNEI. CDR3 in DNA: TGTGCCAGCAGTGACCAGGTGAACACTGAAGCTTTCTTT. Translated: CASSDQVNTEAFF.

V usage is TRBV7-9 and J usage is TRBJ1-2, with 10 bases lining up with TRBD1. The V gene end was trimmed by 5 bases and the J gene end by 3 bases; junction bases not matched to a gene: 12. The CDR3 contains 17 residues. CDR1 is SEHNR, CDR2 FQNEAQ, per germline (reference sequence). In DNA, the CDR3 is TGTGCCAGCAGCAGCCAAAGCGGGACAGGGGAATACTATGGCTACACCTTC. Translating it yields CASSSQSGTGEYYGYTF.

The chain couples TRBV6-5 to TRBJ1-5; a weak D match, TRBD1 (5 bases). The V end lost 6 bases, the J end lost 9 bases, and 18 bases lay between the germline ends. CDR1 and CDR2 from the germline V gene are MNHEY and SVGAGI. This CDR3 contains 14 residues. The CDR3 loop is CASSPDSHSRPQHF. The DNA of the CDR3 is TGTGCCAGCAGCCCCGACAGCCATAGTCGGCCCCAGCATTTT.

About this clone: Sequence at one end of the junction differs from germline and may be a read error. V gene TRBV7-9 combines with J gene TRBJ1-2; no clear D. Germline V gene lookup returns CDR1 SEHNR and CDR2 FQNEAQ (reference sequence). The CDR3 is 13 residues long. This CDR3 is CASSLGLGISEDF. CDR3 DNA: TGTGCCAGCAGCTTAGGGTTGGGTATCTCCGAGGACTTC.

The CDR3 sequence is CASREQGGYGYTF. The CDR3 DNA follows: TGTGCCAGCAGAGAACAGGGCGGCTATGGCTACACCTTC. J is TRBJ1-2 and V is TRBV28; D possibly corresponds to TRBD1 (6 bases). Germline values: CDR1 MDHEN, CDR2 SYDVKM. The CDR3 is made up of 13 amino acids. V lost 6 bases to trimming and J lost 4 bases, with 12 bases between them.

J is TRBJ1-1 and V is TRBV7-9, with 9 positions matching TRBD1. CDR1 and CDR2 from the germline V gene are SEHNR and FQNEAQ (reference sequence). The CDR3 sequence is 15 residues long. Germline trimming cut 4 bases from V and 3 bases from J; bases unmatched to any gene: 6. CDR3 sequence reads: CASSSDRGPHTEAFF. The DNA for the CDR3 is TGTGCCAGCAGCTCGGACAGGGGCCCACACACTGAAGCTTTCTTT. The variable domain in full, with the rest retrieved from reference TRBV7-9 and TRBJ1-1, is DTGVSQNPRHKITKRGQNVTFRCDPISEHNRLYWYRQTLGQGPEFLTYFQNEAQLEKSRLLSDRFSAERPKGSFSTLEIQRTEQGDSAMYLCASSSDRGPHTEAFFGQGTRLTVV.

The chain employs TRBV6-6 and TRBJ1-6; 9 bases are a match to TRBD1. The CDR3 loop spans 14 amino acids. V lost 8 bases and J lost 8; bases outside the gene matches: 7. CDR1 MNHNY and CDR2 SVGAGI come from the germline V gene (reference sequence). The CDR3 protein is CASGDRAKDSPLHF. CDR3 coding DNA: TGTGCCAGCGGGGACAGGGCCAAAGATTCACCCCTCCACTTT.

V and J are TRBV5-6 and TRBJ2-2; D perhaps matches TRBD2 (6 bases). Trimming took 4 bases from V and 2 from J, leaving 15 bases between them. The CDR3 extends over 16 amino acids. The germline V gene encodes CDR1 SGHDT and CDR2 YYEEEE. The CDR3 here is CASSPRTGLNTGELFF. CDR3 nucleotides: TGTGCCAGCAGCCCCCGGACGGGACTCAACACCGGGGAGCTGTTTTTT.

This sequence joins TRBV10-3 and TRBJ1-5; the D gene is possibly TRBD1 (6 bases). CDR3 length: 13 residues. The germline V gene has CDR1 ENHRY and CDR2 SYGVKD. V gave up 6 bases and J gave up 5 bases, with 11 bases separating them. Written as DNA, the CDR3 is TGTGCCATCAGCCAACAGGGCGATCAGCCCCAGCATTTT. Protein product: CAISQQGDQPQHF.

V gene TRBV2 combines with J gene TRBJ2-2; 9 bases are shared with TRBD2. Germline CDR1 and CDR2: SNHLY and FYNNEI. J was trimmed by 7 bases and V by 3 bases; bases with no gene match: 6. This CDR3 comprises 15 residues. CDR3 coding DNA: TGTGCCAGCAGTGATCTAGCGGGGCGGATCGGGGAGCTGTTTTTT. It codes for CASSDLAGRIGELFF.

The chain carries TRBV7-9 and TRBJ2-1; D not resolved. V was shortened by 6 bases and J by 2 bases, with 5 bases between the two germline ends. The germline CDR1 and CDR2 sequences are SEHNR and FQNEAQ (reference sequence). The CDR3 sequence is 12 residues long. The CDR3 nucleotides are TGTGCCAGCAGTATCCCCTACAATGAGCAGTTCTTC. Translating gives CASSIPYNEQFF. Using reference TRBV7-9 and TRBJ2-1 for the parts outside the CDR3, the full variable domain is DTGVSQNPRHKITKRGQNVTFRCDPISEHNRLYWYRQTLGQGPEFLTYFQNEAQLEKSRLLSDRFSAERPKGSFSTLEIQRTEQGDSAMYLCASSIPYNEQFFGPGTRLTVL.

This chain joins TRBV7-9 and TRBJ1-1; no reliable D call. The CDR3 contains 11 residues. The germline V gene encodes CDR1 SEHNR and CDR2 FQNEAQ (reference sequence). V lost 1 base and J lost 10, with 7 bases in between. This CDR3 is CASSLEETAFF. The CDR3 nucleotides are TGTGCCAGCAGCTTAGAGGAGACAGCTTTCTTT.

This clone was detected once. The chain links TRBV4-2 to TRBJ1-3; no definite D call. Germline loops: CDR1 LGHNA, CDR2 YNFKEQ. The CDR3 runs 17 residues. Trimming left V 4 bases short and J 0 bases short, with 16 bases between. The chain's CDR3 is CASSRTGGGISGNTIYF. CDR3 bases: TGTGCCAGCAGCCGAACCGGAGGAGGCATCTCTGGAAACACCATATATTTT.

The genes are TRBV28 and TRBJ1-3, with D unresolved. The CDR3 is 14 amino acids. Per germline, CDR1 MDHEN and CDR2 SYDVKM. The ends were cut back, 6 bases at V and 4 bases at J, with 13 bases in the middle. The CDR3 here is CASSSPGRGNTIYF. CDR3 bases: TGTGCCAGCAGCTCCCCCGGCAGGGGAAACACCATATATTTT.

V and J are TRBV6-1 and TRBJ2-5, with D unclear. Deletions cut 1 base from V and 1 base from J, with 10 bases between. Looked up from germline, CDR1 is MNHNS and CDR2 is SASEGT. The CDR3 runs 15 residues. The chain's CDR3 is CASSEVLQPQETQYF. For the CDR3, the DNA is TGTGCCAGCAGTGAAGTCTTACAGCCCCAAGAGACCCAGTACTTC.

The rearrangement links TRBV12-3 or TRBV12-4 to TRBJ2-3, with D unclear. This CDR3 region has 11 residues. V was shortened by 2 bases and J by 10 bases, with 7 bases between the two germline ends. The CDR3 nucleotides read TGTGCCAGCAGTTTACAGTTGGCGCAGTATTTT. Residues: CASSLQLAQYF.

CDR3 residues: CASSREDTGELFF. In DNA, the CDR3 is TGTGCCAGCAGCCGCGAGGATACTGGGGAGCTGTTTTTT. V is TRBV11-3 and J is TRBJ2-2; the D is unclear. The length of the CDR3 is 13 residues. In germline, CDR1 is SGHNT, CDR2 YENEEA. V lost 5 bases and J lost 8, with 12 bases in between.

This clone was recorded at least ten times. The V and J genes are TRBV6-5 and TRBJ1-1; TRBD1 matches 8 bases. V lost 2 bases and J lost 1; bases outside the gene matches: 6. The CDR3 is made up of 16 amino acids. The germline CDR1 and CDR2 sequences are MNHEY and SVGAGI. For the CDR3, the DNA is TGTGCCAGCAGTTACCGGAGTCAGGGGGCGAACACTGAAGCTTTCTTT. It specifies CASSYRSQGANTEAFF.